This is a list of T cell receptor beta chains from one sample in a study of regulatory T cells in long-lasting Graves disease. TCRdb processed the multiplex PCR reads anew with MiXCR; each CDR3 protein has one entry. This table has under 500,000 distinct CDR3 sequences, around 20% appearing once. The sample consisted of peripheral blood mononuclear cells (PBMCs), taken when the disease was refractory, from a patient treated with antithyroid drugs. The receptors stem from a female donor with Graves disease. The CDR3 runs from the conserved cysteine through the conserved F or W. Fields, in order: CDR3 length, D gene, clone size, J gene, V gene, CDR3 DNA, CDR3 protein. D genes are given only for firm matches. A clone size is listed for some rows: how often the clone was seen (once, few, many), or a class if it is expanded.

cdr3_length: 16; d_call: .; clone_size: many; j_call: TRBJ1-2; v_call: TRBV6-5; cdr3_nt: TGTGCCAGCAGTTACGTGACGGGGTCCGGCAACTATGGCTACACCTTC; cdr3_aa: CASSYVTGSGNYGYTF
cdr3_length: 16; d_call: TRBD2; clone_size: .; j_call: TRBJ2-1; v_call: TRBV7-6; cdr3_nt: TGTGCCAGCAGCTTACTGTTGGCGGGAGGGCCAATTGAGCAGTTCTTC; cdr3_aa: CASSLLLAGGPIEQFF
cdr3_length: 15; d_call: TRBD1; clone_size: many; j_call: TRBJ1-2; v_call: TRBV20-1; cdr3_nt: TGCAGTGCTAGAGGTCTGCAAGCAGGGGGCTATGGCTACACCTTC; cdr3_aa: CSARGLQAGGYGYTF
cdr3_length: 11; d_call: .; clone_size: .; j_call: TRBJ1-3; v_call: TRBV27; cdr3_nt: TGTGCCAGCAAGAGGGGGGACACCATATATTTT; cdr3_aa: CASKRGDTIYF
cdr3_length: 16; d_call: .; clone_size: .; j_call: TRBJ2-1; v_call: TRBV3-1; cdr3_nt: TGTGCCAGCAGCCAAGATTTGGTAAGCTCCTACAATGAGCAGTTCTTC; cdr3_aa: CASSQDLVSSYNEQFF
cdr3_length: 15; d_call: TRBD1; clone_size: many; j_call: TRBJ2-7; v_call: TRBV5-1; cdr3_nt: TGCGCCAGCAGCTTTGCCGGGACAGGGTCGTACGAGCAGTACTTC; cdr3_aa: CASSFAGTGSYEQYF
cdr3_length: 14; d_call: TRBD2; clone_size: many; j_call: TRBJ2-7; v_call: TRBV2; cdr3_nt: TGTGCCAGCAGTGAGGGCGGGAGGATCTACGAGCAGTACTTC; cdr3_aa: CASSEGGRIYEQYF
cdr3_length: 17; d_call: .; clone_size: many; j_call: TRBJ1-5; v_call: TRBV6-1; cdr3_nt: TGTGCCAGCATCGACTACGCCACAAAACGTACGTACCAGCCCCAGCATTTT; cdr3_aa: CASIDYATKRTYQPQHF
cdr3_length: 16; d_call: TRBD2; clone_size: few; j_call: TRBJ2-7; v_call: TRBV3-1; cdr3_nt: TGTGCCAGCAGCCAGACCAGCGGGAGGTCACCCTACGAGCAGTACTTC; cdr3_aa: CASSQTSGRSPYEQYF
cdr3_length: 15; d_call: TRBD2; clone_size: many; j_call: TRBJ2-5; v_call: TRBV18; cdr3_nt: TGTGCCAGCTCACCACTAGCGGGAACCCAAGAGACCCAGTACTTC; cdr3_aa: CASSPLAGTQETQYF
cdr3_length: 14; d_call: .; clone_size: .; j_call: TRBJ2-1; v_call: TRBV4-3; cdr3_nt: TGCGCCAGCAGCCCAACCGTTGGGGACAATGAGCAGTTCTTC; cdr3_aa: CASSPTVGDNEQFF
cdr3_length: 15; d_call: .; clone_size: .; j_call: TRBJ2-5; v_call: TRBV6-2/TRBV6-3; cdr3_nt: TGTGCCAGCAGTACCCTCCGGGACCTGGGAGAGACCCAGTACTTC; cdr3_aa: CASSTLRDLGETQYF
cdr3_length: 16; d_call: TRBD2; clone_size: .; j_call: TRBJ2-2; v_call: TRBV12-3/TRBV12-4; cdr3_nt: TGTGCCAGCAGTTTAGCCAGGGGGACTAGCGCCGGGGAGCTGTTTTTT; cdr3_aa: CASSLARGTSAGELFF
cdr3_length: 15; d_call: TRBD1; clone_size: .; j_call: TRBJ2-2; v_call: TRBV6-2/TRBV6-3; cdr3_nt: TGTGCCAGCAGTCCTACAGGGGCCCACACCGGGGAGCTGTTTTTT; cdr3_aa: CASSPTGAHTGELFF
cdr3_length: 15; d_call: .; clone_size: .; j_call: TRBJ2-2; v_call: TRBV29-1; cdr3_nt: TGCAGCGTTGAAGGGACAGGGCGGGAGAGCGGGGAGCTGTTTTTT; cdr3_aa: CSVEGTGRESGELFF
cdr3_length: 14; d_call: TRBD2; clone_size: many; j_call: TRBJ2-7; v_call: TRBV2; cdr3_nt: TGTGCCAGCGCGGGACTAGCGGGAATTGAGGAGCAGTACTTC; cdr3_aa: CASAGLAGIEEQYF
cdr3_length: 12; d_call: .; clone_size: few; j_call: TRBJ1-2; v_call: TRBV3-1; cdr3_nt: TGTGCCAGCAGCCGGACCACTTATGGCTACACCTTC; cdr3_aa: CASSRTTYGYTF
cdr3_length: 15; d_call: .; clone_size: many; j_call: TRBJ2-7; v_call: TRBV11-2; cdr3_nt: TGTGCCAGCAGCTTGATAGTCGATTCCGTCTACGAGCAGTACTTC; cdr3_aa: CASSLIVDSVYEQYF
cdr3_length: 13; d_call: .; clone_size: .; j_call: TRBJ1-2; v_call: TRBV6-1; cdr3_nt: TGTGCCAGCTCAGCGACCCATAACTATGGCTACACCTTC; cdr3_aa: CASSATHNYGYTF
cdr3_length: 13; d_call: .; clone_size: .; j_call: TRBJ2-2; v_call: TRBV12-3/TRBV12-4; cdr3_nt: TGTGCCAGCACCAGAATGGTCGTGGGGGAGCTGTTTTTT; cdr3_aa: CASTRMVVGELFF
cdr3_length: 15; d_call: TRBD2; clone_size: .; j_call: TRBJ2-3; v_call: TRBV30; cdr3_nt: TGTGCCTGGAAGCCCTGGGAGGGAAATGTGGCTACGCAGTATTTT; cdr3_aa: CAWKPWEGNVATQYF
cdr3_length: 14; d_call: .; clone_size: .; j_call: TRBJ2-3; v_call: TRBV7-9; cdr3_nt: TGTGCCAGCAGCTTAAGGGAGCTGAGGGGTACGCAGTATTTT; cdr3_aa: CASSLRELRGTQYF
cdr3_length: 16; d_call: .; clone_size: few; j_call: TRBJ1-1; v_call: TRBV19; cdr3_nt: TGTGCCAGTAGTCCCTTTCTGGGGCGGAAGGAGCTCGAAGCTTTCTTT; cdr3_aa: CASSPFLGRKELEAFF
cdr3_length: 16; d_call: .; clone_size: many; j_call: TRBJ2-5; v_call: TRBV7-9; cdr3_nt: TGTGCCAGCAGCTCAAACCGGGACAAACTCCAAGAGACCCAGTACTTC; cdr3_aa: CASSSNRDKLQETQYF
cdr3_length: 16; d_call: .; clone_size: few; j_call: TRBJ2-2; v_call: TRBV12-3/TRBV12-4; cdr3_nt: TGTGCCAGCAGTTTAGCGGGCCCAGGGAACACCGGGGAGCTGTTTTTT; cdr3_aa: CASSLAGPGNTGELFF
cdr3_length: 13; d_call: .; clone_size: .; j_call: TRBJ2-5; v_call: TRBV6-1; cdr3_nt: TGTGCCAGCAGTATATGGGCACGGGAGACCCAGTACTTC; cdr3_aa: CASSIWARETQYF